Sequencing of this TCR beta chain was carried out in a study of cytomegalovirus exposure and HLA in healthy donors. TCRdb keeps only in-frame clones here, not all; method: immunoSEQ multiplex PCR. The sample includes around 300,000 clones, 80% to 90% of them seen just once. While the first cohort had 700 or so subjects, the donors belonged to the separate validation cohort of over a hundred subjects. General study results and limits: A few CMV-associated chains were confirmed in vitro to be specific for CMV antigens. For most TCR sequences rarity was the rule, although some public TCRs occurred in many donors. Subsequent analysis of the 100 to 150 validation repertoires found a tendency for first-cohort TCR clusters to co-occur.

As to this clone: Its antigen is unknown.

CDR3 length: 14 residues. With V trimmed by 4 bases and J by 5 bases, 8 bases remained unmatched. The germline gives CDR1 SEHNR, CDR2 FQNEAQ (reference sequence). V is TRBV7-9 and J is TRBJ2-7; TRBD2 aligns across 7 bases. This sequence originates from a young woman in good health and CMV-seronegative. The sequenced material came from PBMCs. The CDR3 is CASSSGLMVDEQYF. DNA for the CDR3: TGTGCCAGCAGCTCGGGACTAATGGTCGACGAGCAGTACTTC. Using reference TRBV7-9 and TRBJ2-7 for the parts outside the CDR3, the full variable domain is DTGVSQNPRHKITKRGQNVTFRCDPISEHNRLYWYRQTLGQGPEFLTYFQNEAQLEKSRLLSDRFSAERPKGSFSTLEIQRTEQGDSAMYLCASSSGLMVDEQYFGPGTRLTVT.